This T cell receptor (beta chain) was found in a study of OX40 agonist ivuxolimab in advanced cancers. Overall study context: Patients were dosed intravenously with ivuxolimab at 0.01 to 10 mg/kg every 2 weeks.

CDR1 and CDR2 from the germline V gene are SGHRS and YFSETQ. The CDR3 runs 14 residues. V was pared by 1 base and J by 3 bases, with 10 bases between. Method: immunoSEQ multiplex PCR; TCRdb's copy keeps in-frame clones and lacks some. Among roughly 92,000 clones listed, approximately 88% were seen once. The source was CD4+ or CD8+ T cells sorted from blood, collected in a trial of the OX40 agonist ivuxolimab. This receptor was obtained from an adult with an advanced solid tumor such as melanoma, head and neck, liver or kidney cancer. V is TRBV5-1 and J is TRBJ2-5, with D perhaps TRBD2 (6 bases). The CDR3 DNA follows: TGCGCCAGCAGCTTGCCGGGAGCGGAAGAGACCCAGTACTTC. Residues: CASSLPGAEETQYF. Full variable domain (missing parts from reference TRBV5-1 and TRBJ2-5): KAGVTQTPRYLIKTRGQQVTLSCSPISGHRSVSWYQQTPGQGLQFLFEYFSETQRNKGNFPGRFSGRQFSNSRSEMNVSTLELGDSALYLCASSLPGAEETQYFGPGTRLLVL.